A single sample gave rise to the 24 T cell receptor beta chains below, sequenced in a study of shared clonotypes between healthy human individuals (dated by TCRdb to 2019 to 2021). Libraries were constructed by the immunoSEQ multiplex PCR assay. TCRdb limited this immuneACCESS table to in-frame rearrangements with V and J called. A share of clones is missing; checked studies link under half to unresolved V genes, and the rest is unexplained. This sample gives about 2.2 million clones in total; about 93% of them show up just once. More than 1.5% of the sample lies in the top ten. CD8 naive samples were obtained by positive selection for CCR7 among CD45RO-negative cells, yielding a CD45RA+CCR7+ population from which TemRA cells were excluded. The sample taken for sequencing was naive CD8+ T cells from PBMCs. The intended sense of this specimen's cell subset or site label: CD45RA+CCR7+. All receptors come from a man aged 18 to 30 in good health. Some clones in this sample may be carry-over from other donors' samples.

The CDR3 spells CASSSPEDGYEQYF. Written as DNA, the CDR3 is TGTGCCAGCAGCTCGCCGGAGGACGGCTACGAGCAGTACTTC. This rearrangement joins TRBV5-4 to TRBJ2-7; D is possibly TRBD2 (5 bases). The length of the CDR3 is 14 residues. Germline V gives CDR1 SGHNT, CDR2 YYREEE (reference sequence). Trimming shortened V by 3 bases and J by 3 bases, and 13 bases separated the two germline ends.

V gene TRBV7-2 combines with J gene TRBJ2-3; D is perhaps TRBD2 (5 bases). This CDR3 spans 16 amino acids. Looked up from germline, CDR1 is SGHTA and CDR2 is FQGNSA. V lost 2 bases, J lost 1 base, and 13 bases lay in between. The CDR3, as DNA: TGTGCCAGCAGCTTAAGCGGTAATCACCGCACAGATACGCAGTATTTT. As protein: CASSLSGNHRTDTQYF.

The chain recombines TRBV27 with TRBJ1-5; D is uncertain. The CDR3 covers 14 residues. The V end was cut by 3 bases, the J end by 4 bases, with 10 bases between. Germline-derived CDR1 and CDR2 are MNHEY and SMNVEV (reference sequence). The CDR3 spells CASSFEGRNQPQHF. CDR3 sequence (DNA): TGTGCCAGCAGTTTTGAGGGCAGGAATCAGCCCCAGCATTTT.

The genes are TRBV4-2 and TRBJ1-1; 7 nucleotides agree with TRBD1. V lost 2 bases and J lost 0; bases outside the gene matches: 3. This CDR3 comprises 15 residues. Germline-derived CDR1 and CDR2 are LGHNA and YNFKEQ. CDR3 DNA: TGTGCCAGCAGCCAATCGACAGGGTTGAACACTGAAGCTTTCTTT. Protein sequence: CASSQSTGLNTEAFF.

The chain links TRBV27 to TRBJ2-5; no firm D call. The V end was cut by 2 bases, the J end by 6 bases, with 10 bases between. Germline assignment: CDR1 MNHEY and CDR2 SMNVEV (reference sequence). There are 13 residues in the CDR3. CDR3 nucleotide sequence: TGTGCCAGCAGTTTAGGGGTTTGGAAGACCCAGTACTTC. Its translation is CASSLGVWKTQYF.

The V gene is TRBV27, the J gene TRBJ2-7; no clear D gene. Trimming removed 6 bases from V and 1 base from J, with 10 bases in between. The CDR3 is made up of 13 amino acids. Germline V gene sequence: CDR1 MNHEY, CDR2 SMNVEV (reference sequence). DNA of the CDR3: TGTGCCAGCAGGTCGTATGAATCCTACGAGCAGTACTTC. Its protein is CASRSYESYEQYF.

V is TRBV15 and J is TRBJ2-1, with unresolved D. The CDR3 length is 16 residues. V lost 0 bases and J 2 bases, leaving 11 bases between the germline ends. Germline V gives CDR1 LNHNV, CDR2 YYDKDF (reference sequence). CDR3 sequence (DNA): TGTGCCACCAGCAGAGATTTAGGGCCGCCCTACAATGAGCAGTTCTTC. Its protein product is CATSRDLGPPYNEQFF.

The chain combines TRBV7-9 with TRBJ1-4; TRBD1 aligns across 9 bases. The CDR3 spans 18 residues. In germline, CDR1 is SEHNR, CDR2 FQNEAQ (reference sequence). The V segment lost 6 bases and the J segment 6 bases; nucleotides outside the gene matches: 17. CDR3: CASSRTGERGWIDEKLFF. CDR3 DNA sequence: TGTGCCAGCAGTCGGACAGGGGAAAGAGGGTGGATAGATGAAAAACTGTTTTTT.

The rearrangement uses TRBV7-9 and TRBJ1-3; D call uncertain. The CDR3 has 15 amino acids. Germline V gene lookup returns CDR1 SEHNR and CDR2 FQNEAQ (reference sequence). V gave up 5 bases and J gave up 1 base, with 12 bases separating them. The CDR3 loop reads CASSPWVLSGNTIYF. CDR3 sequence (DNA): TGTGCCAGCAGCCCTTGGGTCCTATCTGGAAACACCATATATTTT.

The chain couples TRBV5-4 to TRBJ2-7, with 8 bases fitting TRBD1. The CDR3 length is 14 residues. In germline, CDR1 is SGHNT, CDR2 YYREEE (reference sequence). Unmatched junction bases numbered 7, after V lost 6 bases and J lost 2 bases. The CDR3 nucleotides are TGTGCCAGCATGGCCAGGGGGCAGACCTACGAGCAGTACTTC. It is translated as CASMARGQTYEQYF. The complete variable domain, with remaining parts taken from reference TRBV5-4 and TRBJ2-7, reads ETGVTQSPTHLIKTRGQQVTLRCSSQSGHNTVSWYQQALGQGPQFIFQYYREEENGRGNFPPRFSGLQFPNYSSELNVNALELDDSALYLCASMARGQTYEQYFGPGTRLTVT.

The chain couples TRBV19 to TRBJ2-5; perhaps TRBD1 as D (5 bases). Trimming left V 5 bases short and J 1 base short, with 8 bases between. The CDR3 is 13 amino acids. Looked up from germline, CDR1 is LNHDA and CDR2 is SQIVND (reference sequence). CDR3 DNA sequence: TGTGCCAGTAGTGAAGGGGTCCAAGAGACCCAGTACTTC. Its protein is CASSEGVQETQYF.

The chain links TRBV14 to TRBJ2-3, with TRBD2 matching 11 bases. From germline, CDR1 is SGHDN and CDR2 FVKESK. The CDR3 spans 16 residues. The V and J ends lost 2 bases and 5 bases, in that order; junction bases with no gene match: 6. CDR3 nucleotide sequence: TGTGCCAGCAGCCAACGAGGACTAGCGGGCAAAGATACGCAGTATTTT. Translated, it gives CASSQRGLAGKDTQYF. The whole variable domain, filled in from reference TRBV14 and TRBJ2-3, reads EAGVTQFPSHSVIEKGQTVTLRCDPISGHDNLYWYRRVMGKEIKFLLHFVKESKQDESGMPNNRFLAERTGGTYSTLKVQPAELEDSGVYFCASSQRGLAGKDTQYFGPGTRLTVL.

The chain is built from TRBV6-5 and TRBJ2-7; the match to TRBD1 covers 9 bases. CDR3 length: 15 residues. With 8 bases clipped from V and 4 bases from J, the junction kept 12 bases outside the gene matches. The germline CDR1 and CDR2 sequences are MNHEY and SVGAGI. The DNA of the CDR3 is TGTGCCAGCCAAATAACCACAGGGGGCATTTACGAGCAGTACTTC. This sequence encodes CASQITTGGIYEQYF.

The chain combines TRBV4-1 with TRBJ2-1; maybe TRBD2 (6 bases). The CDR3 spans 15 residues. Germline CDR1 and CDR2: MGHRA and YSYEKL. The germline V and J ends were trimmed by 3 bases and 6 bases, with 15 bases remaining between them. The chain's CDR3 is CASSHASRGSNEQFF. The CDR3 DNA follows: TGCGCCAGCAGCCATGCGAGTCGGGGGTCCAATGAGCAGTTCTTC.

The chain uses TRBV9 and TRBJ2-7, with 7 bases that match TRBD1. Germline CDR1 is SGDLS and CDR2 is YYNGEE. This CDR3 contains 14 residues. The ends lost 2 bases at V and 6 bases at J; junction bases unmatched: 8. The CDR3 DNA sequence: TGTGCCAGCAGCGTCGAGCGACAGGGTGGCGAGCAGTACTTC. This encodes CASSVERQGGEQYF.

The chain links TRBV7-2 to TRBJ1-1, with TRBD1 matching 8 bases. The CDR3 extends over 13 amino acids. Germline lookup yields CDR1 SGHTA and CDR2 FQGNSA. Losses at the gene ends were 5 bases for V and 7 bases for J; bases not matched to a gene: 6. The CDR3 DNA is TGTGCCAGCAGCGGGAACAGGGGGTTTGAAGCTTTCTTT. Its protein is CASSGNRGFEAFF.

As regards this clone: At the DNA level, this CDR3 is encoded by other sequences in the same sample as well. The V and J genes are TRBV7-9 and TRBJ2-7, with D tentatively TRBD2 (5 bases). CDR1 is SEHNR, CDR2 FQNEAQ, per germline (reference sequence). The CDR3 runs to 13 residues. Between the trimmed V and J ends, which lost 4 bases and 1 base, there was a span of 8 bases. CDR3 DNA sequence: TGTGCCAGCAGCTCACCGGGATCCTACGAGCAGTACTTC. It is translated as CASSSPGSYEQYF.

Regarding this clone: The sample contains more than one DNA sequence encoding this CDR3. V is TRBV5-6 and J is TRBJ2-1; no firm D call. This CDR3 spans 11 amino acids. The V gene's germline CDR1 is SGHDT and CDR2 YYEEEE. The ends were cut back, 2 bases at V and 7 bases at J, with 4 bases in the middle. The CDR3 nucleotides are TGTGCCAGCAGCTTAATGAATGAGCAGTTCTTC. Its translation is CASSLMNEQFF.

The chain combines TRBV9 with TRBJ2-3; D gene ambiguous. The V end was cut by 4 bases, the J end by 4 bases, with 10 bases between. Germline loops: CDR1 SGDLS, CDR2 YYNGEE. The CDR3 totals 13 residues. As DNA, the CDR3 is TGTGCCAGCAGCCTTGATCCCTCAGATACGCAGTATTTT. This encodes CASSLDPSDTQYF.

The chain recombines TRBV27 with TRBJ1-4; possible D gene TRBD1, 5 bases. The ends were cut back, 0 bases at V and 0 bases at J, with 11 bases in the middle. The germline V gene encodes CDR1 MNHEY and CDR2 SMNVEV (reference sequence). The CDR3 has 17 amino acids. The CDR3 here is CASSLSGQTTTNEKLFF. DNA for the CDR3: TGTGCCAGCAGTTTATCGGGGCAGACAACAACTAATGAAAAACTGTTTTTT. Supplemented by reference TRBV27 and TRBJ1-4, the full variable domain reads EAQVTQNPRYLITVTGKKLTVTCSQNMNHEYMSWYRQDPGLGLRQIYYSMNVEVTDKGDVPEGYKVSRKEKRNFPLILESPSPNQTSLYFCASSLSGQTTTNEKLFFGSGTQLSVL.

The chain carries TRBV5-4 and TRBJ1-2; the D gene is possibly TRBD1 (6 bases). V lost 0 bases to trimming and J lost 8 bases, with 14 bases between them. Germline CDR1 reads SGHNT; CDR2 reads YYREEE (reference sequence). CDR3 length equals 14 residues. The CDR3 sequence is CASSLAVTGDGYTF. The CDR3 DNA reads as TGTGCCAGCAGCTTGGCCGTGACAGGAGACGGCTACACCTTC. The variable domain in full, completed from reference TRBV5-4 and TRBJ1-2, reads ETGVTQSPTHLIKTRGQQVTLRCSSQSGHNTVSWYQQALGQGPQFIFQYYREEENGRGNFPPRFSGLQFPNYSSELNVNALELDDSALYLCASSLAVTGDGYTFGSGTRLTVV.

The V gene is TRBV11-2, the J gene TRBJ2-2; no clear D gene. The CDR3 sequence is 11 residues long. Germline CDR1 and CDR2: SGHAT and FQNNGV. Deletions cut 6 bases from V and 8 bases from J, with 7 bases between. The DNA of the CDR3 is TGTGCCAGCAGTAGTTCGGGGGAGCTGTTTTTT. Amino acids: CASSSSGELFF.

The rearrangement uses TRBV4-1 and TRBJ2-7; D call uncertain. Deletions cut 4 bases from V and 3 bases from J, with 16 bases between. The CDR3 covers 15 residues. The germline CDR1 and CDR2 sequences are MGHRA and YSYEKL. CDR3 sequence (DNA): TGCGCCAGCAGCCGAGGACCCCGCAGTAGCTACGAGCAGTACTTC. Residues: CASSRGPRSSYEQYF.

The CDR3 nucleotides are TGTGCCAGCAGTTTAGCCCCCTCCGCTTGGTGGGCGCAGTACTTC. Protein: CASSLAPSAWWAQYF. The chain combines TRBV27 with TRBJ2-7; D unclear. The CDR3 contains 15 residues. From germline, CDR1 is MNHEY and CDR2 SMNVEV (reference sequence). The V gene lost 2 bases and the J gene lost 9 bases, with 20 bases spanning the gap.